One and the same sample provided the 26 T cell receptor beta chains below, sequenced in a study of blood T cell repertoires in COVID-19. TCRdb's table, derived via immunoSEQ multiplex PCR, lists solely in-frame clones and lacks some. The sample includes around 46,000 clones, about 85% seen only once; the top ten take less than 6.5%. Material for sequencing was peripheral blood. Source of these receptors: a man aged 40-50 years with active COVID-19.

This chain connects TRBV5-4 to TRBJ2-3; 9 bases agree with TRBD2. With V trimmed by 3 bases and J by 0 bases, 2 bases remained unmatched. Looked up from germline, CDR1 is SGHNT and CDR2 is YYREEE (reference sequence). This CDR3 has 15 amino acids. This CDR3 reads CASSWGTSSTDTQYF. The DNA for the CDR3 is TGTGCCAGCAGCTGGGGGACTAGCAGCACAGATACGCAGTATTTT.

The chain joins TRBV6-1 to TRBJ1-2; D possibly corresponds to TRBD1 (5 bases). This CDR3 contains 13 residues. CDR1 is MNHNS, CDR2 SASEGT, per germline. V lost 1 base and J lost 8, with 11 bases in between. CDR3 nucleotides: TGTGCCAGCAGTGAAGGAGGTCGGGGGGGCTACACCTTC. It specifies CASSEGGRGGYTF.

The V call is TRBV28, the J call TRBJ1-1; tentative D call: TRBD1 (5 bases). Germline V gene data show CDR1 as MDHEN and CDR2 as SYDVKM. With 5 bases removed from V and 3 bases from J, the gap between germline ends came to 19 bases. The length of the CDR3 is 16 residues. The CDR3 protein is CASSPWTGGVDTEAFF. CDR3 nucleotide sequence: TGTGCCAGCAGTCCTTGGACGGGGGGGGTGGACACTGAAGCTTTCTTT. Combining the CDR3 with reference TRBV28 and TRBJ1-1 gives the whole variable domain DVKVTQSSRYLVKRTGEKVFLECVQDMDHENMFWYRQDPGLGLRLIYFSYDVKMKEKGDIPEGYSVSREKKERFSLILESASTNQTSMYLCASSPWTGGVDTEAFFGQGTRLTVV.

In DNA, the CDR3 is TGTGCCAGCAGTCTAACGGGGGCCTACGAGCAGTACTTC. It yields the protein CASSLTGAYEQYF. The chain has TRBV28 and TRBJ2-7; the D gene is possibly TRBD2 (6 bases). The V gene lost 5 bases and the J gene lost 2 bases, with 10 bases spanning the gap. The CDR3 consists of 13 residues. Germline values: CDR1 MDHEN, CDR2 SYDVKM.

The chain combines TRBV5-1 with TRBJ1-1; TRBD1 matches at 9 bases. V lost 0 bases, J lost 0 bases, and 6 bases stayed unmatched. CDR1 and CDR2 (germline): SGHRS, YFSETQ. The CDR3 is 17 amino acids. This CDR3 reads CASSLGGTGWLNTEAFF. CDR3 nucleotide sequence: TGCGCCAGCAGCTTGGGCGGGACAGGGTGGTTGAACACTGAAGCTTTCTTT.

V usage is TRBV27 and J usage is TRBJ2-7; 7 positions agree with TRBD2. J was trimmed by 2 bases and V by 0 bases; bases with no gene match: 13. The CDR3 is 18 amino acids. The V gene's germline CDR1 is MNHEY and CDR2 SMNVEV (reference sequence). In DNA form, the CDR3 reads TGTGCCAGCAGTTTATCCCTCCTTACTAGCGAGTATACCTACGAGCAGTACTTC. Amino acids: CASSLSLLTSEYTYEQYF.

The CDR3 loop reads CASSLGTGNSPLHF. The CDR3 region has the DNA TGTGCCAGCAGCTTAGGGACGGGGAATTCACCCCTCCACTTT. This rearrangement joins TRBV7-9 to TRBJ1-6; D not certain. The length of the CDR3 is 14 residues. The V end was cut by 1 base, the J end by 7 bases, with 8 bases between. Germline V gene data show CDR1 as SEHNR and CDR2 as FQNEAQ (reference sequence).

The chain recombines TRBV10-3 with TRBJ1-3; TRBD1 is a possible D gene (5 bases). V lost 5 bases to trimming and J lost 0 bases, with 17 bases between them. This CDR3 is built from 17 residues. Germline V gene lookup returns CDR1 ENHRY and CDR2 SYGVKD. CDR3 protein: CAISPTGGSFSGNTIYF. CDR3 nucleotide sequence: TGTGCCATCAGTCCCACGGGGGGGTCCTTCTCTGGAAACACCATATATTTT.

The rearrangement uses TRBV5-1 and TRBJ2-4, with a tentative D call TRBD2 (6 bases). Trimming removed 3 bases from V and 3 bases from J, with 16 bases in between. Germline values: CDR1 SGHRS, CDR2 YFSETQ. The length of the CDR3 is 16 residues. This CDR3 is CASSSGPGAFKNIQYF. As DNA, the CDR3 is TGCGCCAGCAGCTCGGGCCCGGGAGCCTTCAAAAACATTCAGTACTTC.

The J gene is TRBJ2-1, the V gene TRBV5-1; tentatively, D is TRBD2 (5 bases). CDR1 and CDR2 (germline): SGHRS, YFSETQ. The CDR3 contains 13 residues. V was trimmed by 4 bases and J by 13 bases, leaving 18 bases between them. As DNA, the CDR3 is TGCGCCAGCAGCCCGAGGGCGGTAGAGGAACAGTTCTTC. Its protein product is CASSPRAVEEQFF.

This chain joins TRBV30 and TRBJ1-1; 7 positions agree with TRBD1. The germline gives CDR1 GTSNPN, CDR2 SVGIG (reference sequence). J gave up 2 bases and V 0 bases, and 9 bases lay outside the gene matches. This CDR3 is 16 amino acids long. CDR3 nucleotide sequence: TGTGCCTGGAGTGTACATAAGACAGGGAAAAACACTGAAGCTTTCTTT. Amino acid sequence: CAWSVHKTGKNTEAFF.

The CDR3 sequence is CASSSGTGGSGELFF. The CDR3 nucleotides are TGTGCCAGCAGTTCCGGGACAGGGGGGTCCGGGGAGCTGTTTTTT. The chain combines TRBV11-2 with TRBJ2-2, with 11 bases that match TRBD1. Germline V gives CDR1 SGHAT, CDR2 FQNNGV. V shed 6 bases and J 6 bases; nucleotides not matched to a gene: 6. CDR3 length: 15 residues.

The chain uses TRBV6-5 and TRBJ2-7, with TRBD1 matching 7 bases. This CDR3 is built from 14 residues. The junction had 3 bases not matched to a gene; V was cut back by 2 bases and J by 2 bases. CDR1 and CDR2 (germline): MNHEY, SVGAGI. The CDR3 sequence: CASSYEQGAYEQYF. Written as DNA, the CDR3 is TGTGCCAGCAGTTACGAGCAGGGGGCCTACGAGCAGTACTTC.

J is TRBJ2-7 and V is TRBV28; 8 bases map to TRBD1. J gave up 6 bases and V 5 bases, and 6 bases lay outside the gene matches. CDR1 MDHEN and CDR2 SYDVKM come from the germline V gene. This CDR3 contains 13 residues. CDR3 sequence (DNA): TGTGCCAGCAGTACTACCGACAGGGGCGAGCAGTACTTC. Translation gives CASSTTDRGEQYF. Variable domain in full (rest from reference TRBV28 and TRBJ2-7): DVKVTQSSRYLVKRTGEKVFLECVQDMDHENMFWYRQDPGLGLRLIYFSYDVKMKEKGDIPEGYSVSREKKERFSLILESASTNQTSMYLCASSTTDRGEQYFGPGTRLTVT.

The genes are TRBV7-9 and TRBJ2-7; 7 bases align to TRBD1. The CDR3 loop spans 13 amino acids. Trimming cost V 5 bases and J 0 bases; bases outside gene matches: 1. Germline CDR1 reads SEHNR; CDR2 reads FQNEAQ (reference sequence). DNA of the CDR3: TGTGCCAGCAGCCGGGACAGCTCCTACGAGCAGTACTTC. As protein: CASSRDSSYEQYF.

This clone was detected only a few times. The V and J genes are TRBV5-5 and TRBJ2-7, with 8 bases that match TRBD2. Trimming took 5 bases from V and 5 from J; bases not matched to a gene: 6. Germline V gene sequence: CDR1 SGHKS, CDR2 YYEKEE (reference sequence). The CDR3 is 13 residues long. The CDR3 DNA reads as TGTGCCAGCAGGGATGCGGGGGGTAACGAGCAGTACTTC. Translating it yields CASRDAGGNEQYF.

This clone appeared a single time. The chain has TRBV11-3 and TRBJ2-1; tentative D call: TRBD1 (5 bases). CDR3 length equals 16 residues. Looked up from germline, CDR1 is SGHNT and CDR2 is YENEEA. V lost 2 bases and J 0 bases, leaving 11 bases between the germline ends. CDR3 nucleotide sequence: TGTGCCAGCAGCTTACAGGGATCCCTCTCCTACAATGAGCAGTTCTTC. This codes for CASSLQGSLSYNEQFF.

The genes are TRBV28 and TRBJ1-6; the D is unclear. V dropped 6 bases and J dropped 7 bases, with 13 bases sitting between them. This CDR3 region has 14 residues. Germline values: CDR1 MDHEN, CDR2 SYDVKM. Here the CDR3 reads CASSPEQRNSPLHF. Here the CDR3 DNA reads TGTGCCAGCAGCCCCGAACAGCGGAATTCACCCCTCCACTTT.

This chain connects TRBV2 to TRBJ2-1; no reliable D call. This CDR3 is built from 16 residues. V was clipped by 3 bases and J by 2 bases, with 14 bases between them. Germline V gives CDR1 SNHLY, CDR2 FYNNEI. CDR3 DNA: TGTGCCAGCAGTGACTATAATAGCTTCCCCTACAATGAGCAGTTCTTC. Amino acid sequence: CASSDYNSFPYNEQFF. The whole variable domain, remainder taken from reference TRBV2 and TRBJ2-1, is EPEVTQTPSHQVTQMGQEVILRCVPISNHLYFYWYRQILGQKVEFLVSFYNNEISEKSEIFDDQFSVERPDGSNFTLKIRSTKLEDSAMYFCASSDYNSFPYNEQFFGPGTRLTVL.

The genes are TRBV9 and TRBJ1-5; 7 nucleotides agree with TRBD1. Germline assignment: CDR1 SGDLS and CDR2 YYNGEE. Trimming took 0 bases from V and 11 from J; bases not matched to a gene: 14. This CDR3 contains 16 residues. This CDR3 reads CASSVGDLTGQSSQHF. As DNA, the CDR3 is TGTGCCAGCAGCGTAGGGGATCTGACAGGGCAATCCTCCCAGCATTTT.

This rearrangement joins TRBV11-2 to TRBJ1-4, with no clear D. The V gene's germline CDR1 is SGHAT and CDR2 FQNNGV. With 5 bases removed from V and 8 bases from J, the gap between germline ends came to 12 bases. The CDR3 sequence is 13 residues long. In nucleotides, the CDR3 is TGTGCCAGCAGCCCTAAGGAGGAGGAAAAACTGTTTTTT. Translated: CASSPKEEEKLFF.

The CDR3 coding sequence is TGTGCCAGCAGTCGCCCCCCGGGACAGGAAAATCCCGAGCAGTACTTC. Protein: CASSRPPGQENPEQYF. This chain joins TRBV28 and TRBJ2-7; 8 bases align to TRBD1. The CDR3 totals 16 residues. In germline, CDR1 is MDHEN, CDR2 SYDVKM. V gave up 5 bases and J gave up 6 bases; unmatched junction bases: 15.

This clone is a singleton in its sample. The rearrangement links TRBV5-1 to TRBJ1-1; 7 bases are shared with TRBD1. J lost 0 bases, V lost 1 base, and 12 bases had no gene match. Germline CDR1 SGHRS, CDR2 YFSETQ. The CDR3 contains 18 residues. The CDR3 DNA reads TGCGCCAGCAGCTTGACGGGGGCCAGGGGGGTAATGAACACTGAAGCTTTCTTT. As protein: CASSLTGARGVMNTEAFF.

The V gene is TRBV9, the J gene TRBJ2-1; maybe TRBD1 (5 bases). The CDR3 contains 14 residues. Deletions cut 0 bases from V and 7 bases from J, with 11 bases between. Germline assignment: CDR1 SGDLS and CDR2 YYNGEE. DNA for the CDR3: TGTGCCAGCAGCGTAGGTGGGGCTTTGAATGAGCAGTTCTTC. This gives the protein CASSVGGALNEQFF.

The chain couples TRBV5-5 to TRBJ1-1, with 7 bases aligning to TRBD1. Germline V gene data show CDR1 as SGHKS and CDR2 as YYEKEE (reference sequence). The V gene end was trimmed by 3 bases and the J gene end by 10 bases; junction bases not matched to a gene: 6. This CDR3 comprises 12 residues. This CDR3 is CASSWDSTAAFF. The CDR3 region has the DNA TGTGCCAGCAGCTGGGACAGCACGGCAGCTTTCTTT.

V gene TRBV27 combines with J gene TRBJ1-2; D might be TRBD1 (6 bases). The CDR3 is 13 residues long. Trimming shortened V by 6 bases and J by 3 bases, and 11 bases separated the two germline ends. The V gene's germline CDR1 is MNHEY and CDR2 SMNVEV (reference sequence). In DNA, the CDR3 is TGTGCCAGCAGGCCACAGGGAGACTATGGCTACACCTTC. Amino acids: CASRPQGDYGYTF.